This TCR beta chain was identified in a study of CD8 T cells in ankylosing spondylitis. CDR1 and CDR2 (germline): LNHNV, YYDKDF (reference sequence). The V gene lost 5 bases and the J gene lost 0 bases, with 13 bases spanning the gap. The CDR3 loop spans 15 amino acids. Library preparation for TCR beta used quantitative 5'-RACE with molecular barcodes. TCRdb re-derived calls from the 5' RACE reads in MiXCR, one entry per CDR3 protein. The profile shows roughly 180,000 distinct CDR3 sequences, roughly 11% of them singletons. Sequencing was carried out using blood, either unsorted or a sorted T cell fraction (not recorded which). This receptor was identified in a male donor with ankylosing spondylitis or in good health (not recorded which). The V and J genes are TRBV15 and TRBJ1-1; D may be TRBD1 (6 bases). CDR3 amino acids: CATSADRRLNTEAFF. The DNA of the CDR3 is TGTGCCACCAGCGCAGACAGGAGGTTGAACACTGAAGCTTTCTTT.